What follows is one TCR beta chain and its context. What this receptor recognizes is not known. No much larger clone is present one base from it, and per-base qualities are unavailable. This entry belongs to a study of cytomegalovirus exposure and HLA in healthy donors (dated by TCRdb to between 2016 and 2019). Background on the whole study: According to a later analysis, the 120 or so validation repertoires were produced on the same platform as the 666 repertoires of the first cohort. High-throughput TCR immunosequencing, statistical association of individual TCRs with disease status, and machine learning were combined to predict cytomegalovirus infection status. A separate validation cohort of approximately 120 different subjects was used in addition to the roughly 720-subject first cohort. The study aimed to test whether signatures of past pathogen exposure could be identified by cataloging public T cell receptors.

The donors were included in the validation cohort of 120 subjects, a group kept apart from the roughly 700-subject first cohort. Broader findings and caveats from the paper: All 120 or so repertoires were used to score co-occurrence in the validation cohort in a later analysis, because that analysis had no HLA typing for the cohort. According to the authors, the approach could potentially be generalized to other disease states and immunological phenotypes. The study listed 164 TCR beta chains as associated with cytomegalovirus. Subsequent analysis determined that TCRs grouped into clusters in the first cohort also showed a tendency toward co-occurrence across the approximately 110 validation repertoires, and about 93% of cluster scores exceeded 0. Most TCR sequences were seen in very few donors, while some public TCRs were found in many individuals. A few of the identified cytomegalovirus-associated TCR beta chains were confirmed in vitro to be specific for cytomegalovirus antigens. In both the original and validation cohorts, the classifier was reported to diagnose cytomegalovirus status with high specificity and sensitivity.

Preparation of the library involved the immunoSEQ multiplex PCR assay. On the authors' methods: A statistical classification framework was developed to diagnose cytomegalovirus status using the catalog of TCR beta chain sequences. TCRdb re-hosts the immuneACCESS table, in-frame sequences only. Its copies lack some clones; in the studies checked, an unresolved V gene accounts for under half of them, and the cause for the rest is not known. That table supplies the V and J calls and clone size; D and trimming were determined from the DNA. This sample holds around 160,000 clones; about 90% were observed only once. Around 2.7% of the sample is held by the ten biggest clonotypes. CDR1 SGHRS and CDR2 YFSETQ were looked up in the germline V gene. There are 14 amino acids in the CDR3, from cysteine to phenylalanine inclusive. Left in the record is the CDR3 DNA by itself, 42 bases read in frame from the first base. Unmatched junction bases come to 4, with V trimmed by 4 bases and J by 6 bases.

Sequenced sample: PBMCs. The chain joins TRBV5-1 to TRBJ1-6; 7 bases in the junction line up with TRBD1. The source is a woman aged 18-29 years in good health and CMV-seropositive. The CDR3 sequence is CASSPGQSNSPLHF. The sequenced DNA: TGCGCCAGCAGCCCGGGACAGTCTAATTCACCCCTCCACTTT.